This T cell receptor (beta chain) stems from a study of blood T cell repertoires in COVID-19. Overall study context: Sites in the United States, Italy and Spain provided acute and convalescent COVID-19 samples. PBMCs, B-cell-depleted T cells, or T cells were the source of the cDNA or gDNA that made up the material.

Unmatched junction bases numbered 10, after V lost 5 bases and J lost 9 bases. The CDR3 has 16 amino acids. The germline V gene encodes CDR1 SNHLY and CDR2 FYNNEI. Per the original methods: Nucleated cell number was recorded as an estimate derived from reference gene primer amplification. Repertoires were generated with immunoSEQ multiplex PCR, while TCRdb's copy carries only in-frame clones and drops some. The V and J calls and clone size come from that table; D and trimming were worked out from the DNA. The sample includes 200,000 to 300,000 clones, around four fifths of them seen just once. The TCR originated in a woman aged 70-85 years with acute or convalescent COVID-19. The genes are TRBV2 and TRBJ1-6; 10 bases are shared with TRBD1. The specimen sequenced was peripheral blood. CDR3 DNA: TGTGCCAGCAGTACCCGTCCCGGGACAGGGGCTTCACCCCTCCACTTT. Amino acid sequence: CASSTRPGTGASPLHF. Full variable domain (missing parts from reference TRBV2 and TRBJ1-6): EPEVTQTPSHQVTQMGQEVILRCVPISNHLYFYWYRQILGQKVEFLVSFYNNEISEKSEIFDDQFSVERPDGSNFTLKIRSTKLEDSAMYFCASSTRPGTGASPLHFGNGTRLTVT.